This T cell receptor beta chain was recorded in a study of spatial heterogeneity in lung cancer. The germline V and J ends were trimmed by 2 bases and 6 bases, with 11 bases remaining between them. This CDR3 is 14 amino acids long. Germline-derived CDR1 and CDR2 are SEHNR and FQNEAQ (reference sequence). Every TCR cDNA molecule carried a tag that served as a unique molecular identifier. TCRdb fed the 5' RACE reads into MiXCR, producing one record per CDR3 protein. The sample yields about 120,000 distinct CDR3 sequences, 9% to 15% seen once. The time point was: blood at routine non-recurrence follow-up after resection. Unsorted whole RNA from tumor, nontumor lung or frozen PBMC underwent sequencing. This clonotype was seen more than once but under ten times.

The sequence was obtained from a male donor with early-stage non-small cell lung cancer. This specimen consisted of PBMCs, obtained at follow-up. The chain uses TRBV7-9 and TRBJ1-5; no reliable D call. The CDR3 nucleotides are TGTGCCAGCAGCTTATCGATAGGAGGTCAGCCCCAGCATTTT. This encodes CASSLSIGGQPQHF. Combining the CDR3 with reference TRBV7-9 and TRBJ1-5 gives the whole variable domain DTGVSQNPRHKITKRGQNVTFRCDPISEHNRLYWYRQTLGQGPEFLTYFQNEAQLEKSRLLSDRFSAERPKGSFSTLEIQRTEQGDSAMYLCASSLSIGGQPQHFGDGTRLSIL.